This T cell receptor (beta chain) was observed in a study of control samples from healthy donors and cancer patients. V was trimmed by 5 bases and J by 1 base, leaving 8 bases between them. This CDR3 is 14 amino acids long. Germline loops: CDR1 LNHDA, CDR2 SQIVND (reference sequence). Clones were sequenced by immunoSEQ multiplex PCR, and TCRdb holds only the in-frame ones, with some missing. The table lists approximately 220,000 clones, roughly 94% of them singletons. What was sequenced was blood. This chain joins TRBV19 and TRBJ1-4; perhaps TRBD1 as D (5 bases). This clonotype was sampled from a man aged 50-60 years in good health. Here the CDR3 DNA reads TGTGCCAGTAGTCAGGGTCGAACTAATGAAAAACTGTTTTTT. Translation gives CASSQGRTNEKLFF.